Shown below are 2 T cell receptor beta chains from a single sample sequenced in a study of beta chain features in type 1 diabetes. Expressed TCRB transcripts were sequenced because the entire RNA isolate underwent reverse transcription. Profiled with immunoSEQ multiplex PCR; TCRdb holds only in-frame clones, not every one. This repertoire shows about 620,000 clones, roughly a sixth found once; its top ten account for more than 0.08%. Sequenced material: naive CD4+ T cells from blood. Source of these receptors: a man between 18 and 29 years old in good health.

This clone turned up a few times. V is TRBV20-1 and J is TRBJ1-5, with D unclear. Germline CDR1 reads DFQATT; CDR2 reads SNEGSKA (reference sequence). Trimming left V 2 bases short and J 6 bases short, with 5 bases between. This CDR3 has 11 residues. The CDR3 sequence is CSARFGQPQHF. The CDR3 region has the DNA TGCAGTGCTAGATTTGGTCAGCCCCAGCATTTT.

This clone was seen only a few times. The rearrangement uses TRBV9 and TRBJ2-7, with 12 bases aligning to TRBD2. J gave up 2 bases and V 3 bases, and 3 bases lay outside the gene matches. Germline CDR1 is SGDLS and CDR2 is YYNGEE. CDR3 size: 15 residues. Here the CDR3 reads CASSEGLAGTYEQYF. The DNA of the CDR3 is TGTGCCAGCAGCGAGGGACTAGCGGGTACCTACGAGCAGTACTTC.